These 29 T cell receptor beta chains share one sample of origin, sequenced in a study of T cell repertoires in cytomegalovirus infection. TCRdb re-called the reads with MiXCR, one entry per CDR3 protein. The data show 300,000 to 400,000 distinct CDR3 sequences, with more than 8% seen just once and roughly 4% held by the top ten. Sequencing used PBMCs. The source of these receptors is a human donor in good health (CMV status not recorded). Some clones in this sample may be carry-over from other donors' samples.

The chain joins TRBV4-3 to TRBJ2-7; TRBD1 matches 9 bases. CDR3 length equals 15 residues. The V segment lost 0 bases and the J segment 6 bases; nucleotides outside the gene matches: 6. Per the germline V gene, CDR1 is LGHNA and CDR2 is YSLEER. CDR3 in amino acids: CASSQDGTGLPEQYF. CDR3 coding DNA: TGCGCCAGCAGCCAAGACGGGACAGGGCTTCCCGAGCAGTACTTC.

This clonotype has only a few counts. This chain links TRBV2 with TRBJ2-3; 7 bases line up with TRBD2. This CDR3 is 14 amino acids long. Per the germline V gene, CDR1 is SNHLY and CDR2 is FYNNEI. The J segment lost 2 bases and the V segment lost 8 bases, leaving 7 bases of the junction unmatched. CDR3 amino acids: CASEGGFLTDTQYF. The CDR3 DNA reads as TGTGCCAGCGAGGGAGGGTTCCTCACAGATACGCAGTATTTT.

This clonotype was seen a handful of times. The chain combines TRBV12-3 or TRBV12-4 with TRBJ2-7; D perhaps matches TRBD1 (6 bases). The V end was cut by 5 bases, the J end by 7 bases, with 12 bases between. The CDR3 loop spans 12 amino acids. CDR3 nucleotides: TGTGCCAGCAGTCCAGGGGTTTGGGAGCAGTACTTC. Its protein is CASSPGVWEQYF.

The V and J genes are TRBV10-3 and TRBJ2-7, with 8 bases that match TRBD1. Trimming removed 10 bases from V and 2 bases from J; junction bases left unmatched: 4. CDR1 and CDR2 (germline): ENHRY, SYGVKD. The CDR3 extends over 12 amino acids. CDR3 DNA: TGTGCCACCTCGACAGGGGCCTACGAGCAGTACTTC. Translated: CATSTGAYEQYF.

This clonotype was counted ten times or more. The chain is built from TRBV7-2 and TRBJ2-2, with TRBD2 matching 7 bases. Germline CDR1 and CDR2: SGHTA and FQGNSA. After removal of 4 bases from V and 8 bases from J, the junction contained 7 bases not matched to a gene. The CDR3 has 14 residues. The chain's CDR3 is CASSSSGERGELFF. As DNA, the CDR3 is TGTGCCAGCAGCTCCAGCGGGGAGAGGGGGGAGCTGTTTTTT.

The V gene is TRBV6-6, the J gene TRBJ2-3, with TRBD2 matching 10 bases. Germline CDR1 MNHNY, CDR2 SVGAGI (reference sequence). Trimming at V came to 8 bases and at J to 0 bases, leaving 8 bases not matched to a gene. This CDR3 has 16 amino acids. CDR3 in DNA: TGTGCCAGCCCCGCGAGGACTAGCGGTAGCACAGATACGCAGTATTTT. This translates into CASPARTSGSTDTQYF.

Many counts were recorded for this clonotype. The CDR3 is CASSFQLTDTQYF. The CDR3 DNA sequence: TGTGCCAGCAGCTTCCAACTCACAGATACGCAGTATTTT. This sequence joins TRBV11-3 and TRBJ2-3, with D unclear. The CDR3 has 13 amino acids. CDR1 and CDR2 from the germline V gene are SGHNT and YENEEA. Between the trimmed V and J ends, which lost 3 bases and 2 bases, there was a span of 6 bases.

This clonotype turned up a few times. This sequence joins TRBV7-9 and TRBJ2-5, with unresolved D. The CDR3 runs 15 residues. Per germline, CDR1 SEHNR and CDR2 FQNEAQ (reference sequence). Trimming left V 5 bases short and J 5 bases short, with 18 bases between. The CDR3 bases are TGTGCCAGCAGCCTAACAGATGACCCTCGGGAGACCCAGTACTTC. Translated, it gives CASSLTDDPRETQYF.

DNA of the CDR3: TGTGCCAGCACTGGGGGGTCGACCTATAATTCACCCCTCCACTTT. It yields the protein CASTGGSTYNSPLHF. V gene TRBV11-2 combines with J gene TRBJ1-6; tentative D call: TRBD1 (5 bases). Trimming pared 7 bases from V and 2 bases from J, leaving 12 bases between. The germline V gene encodes CDR1 SGHAT and CDR2 FQNNGV. This CDR3 region has 15 residues.

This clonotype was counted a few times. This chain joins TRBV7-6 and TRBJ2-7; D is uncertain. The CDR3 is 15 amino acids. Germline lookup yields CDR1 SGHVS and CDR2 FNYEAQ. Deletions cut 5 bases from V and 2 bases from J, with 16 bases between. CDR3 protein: CASSAILDVAYEQYF. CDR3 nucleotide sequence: TGTGCCAGCAGCGCAATCCTCGACGTAGCCTACGAGCAGTACTTC.

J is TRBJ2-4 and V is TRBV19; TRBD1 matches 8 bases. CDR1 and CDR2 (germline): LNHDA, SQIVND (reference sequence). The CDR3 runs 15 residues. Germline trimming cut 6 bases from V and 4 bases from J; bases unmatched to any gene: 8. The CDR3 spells CASSPSGTGKNIQYF. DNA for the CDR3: TGTGCCAGTAGCCCTTCCGGGACAGGAAAAAACATTCAGTACTTC.

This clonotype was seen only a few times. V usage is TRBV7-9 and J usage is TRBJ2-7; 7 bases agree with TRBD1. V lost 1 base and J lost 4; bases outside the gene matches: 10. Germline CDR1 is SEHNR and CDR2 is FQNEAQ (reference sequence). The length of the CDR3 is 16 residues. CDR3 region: CASSLGYRGSHYEQYF. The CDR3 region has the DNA TGTGCCAGCAGCTTAGGCTACAGGGGATCCCATTACGAGCAGTACTTC.

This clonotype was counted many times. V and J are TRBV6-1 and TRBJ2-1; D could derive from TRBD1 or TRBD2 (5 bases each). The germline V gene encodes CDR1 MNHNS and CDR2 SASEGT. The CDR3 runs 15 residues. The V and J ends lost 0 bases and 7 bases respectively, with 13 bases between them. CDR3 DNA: TGTGCCAGCAGTGAAGCGGGGGTAAGAATAAATGAGCAGTTCTTC. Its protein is CASSEAGVRINEQFF.

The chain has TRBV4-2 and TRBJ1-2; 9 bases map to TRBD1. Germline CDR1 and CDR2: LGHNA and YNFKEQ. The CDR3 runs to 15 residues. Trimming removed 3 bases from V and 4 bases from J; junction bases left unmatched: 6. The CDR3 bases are TGTGCCAGCAGCCAGACTACAGGGGGCGGCTATGGCTACACCTTC. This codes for CASSQTTGGGYGYTF.

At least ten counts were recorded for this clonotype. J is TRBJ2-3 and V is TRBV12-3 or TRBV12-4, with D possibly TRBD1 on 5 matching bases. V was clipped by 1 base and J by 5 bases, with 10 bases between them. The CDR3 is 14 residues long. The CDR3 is CASSLGGYRDTQYF. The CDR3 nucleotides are TGTGCCAGCAGTTTAGGGGGCTATCGAGATACGCAGTATTTT.

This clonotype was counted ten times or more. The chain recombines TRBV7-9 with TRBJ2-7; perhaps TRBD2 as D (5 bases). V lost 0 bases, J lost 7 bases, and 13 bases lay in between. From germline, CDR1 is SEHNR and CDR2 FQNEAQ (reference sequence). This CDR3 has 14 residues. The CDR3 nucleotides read TGTGCCAGCAGCTTAGCACGGGGTCCGGGTGAGCAGTACTTC. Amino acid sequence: CASSLARGPGEQYF.

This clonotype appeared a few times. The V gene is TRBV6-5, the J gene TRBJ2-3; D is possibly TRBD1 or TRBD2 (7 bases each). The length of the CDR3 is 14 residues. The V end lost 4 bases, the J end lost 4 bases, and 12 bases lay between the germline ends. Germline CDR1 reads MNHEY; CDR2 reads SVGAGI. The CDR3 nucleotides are TGTGCCAGCAGTTCGCAGGGGGGGGCAGATACGCAGTATTTT. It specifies CASSSQGGADTQYF.

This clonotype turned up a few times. CDR3 in DNA: TGTGCCAGCTCACCACCGCGGGTCTGGGATCCGAACACCGGGGAGCTGTTTTTT. It yields the protein CASSPPRVWDPNTGELFF. This chain uses TRBV18 with TRBJ2-2; D possibly corresponds to TRBD2 (5 bases). CDR3 length: 18 residues. V was clipped by 0 bases and J by 0 bases, with 14 bases between them. Looked up from germline, CDR1 is KGHSH and CDR2 is LQKENI.

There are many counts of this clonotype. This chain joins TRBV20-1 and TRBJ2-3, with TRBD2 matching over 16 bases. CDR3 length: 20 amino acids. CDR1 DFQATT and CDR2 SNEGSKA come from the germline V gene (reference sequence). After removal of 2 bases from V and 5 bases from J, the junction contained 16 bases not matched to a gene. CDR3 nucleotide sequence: TGCAGTGCTAGACCTCCGGGACTAGCGGGGGGGGGAAGCAGTCGAGATACGCAGTATTTT. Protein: CSARPPGLAGGGSSRDTQYF.

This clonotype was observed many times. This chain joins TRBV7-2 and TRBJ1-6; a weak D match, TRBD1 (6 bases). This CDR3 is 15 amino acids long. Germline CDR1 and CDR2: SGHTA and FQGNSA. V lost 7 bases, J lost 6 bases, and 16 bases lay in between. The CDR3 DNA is TGTGCCAGCAACAATCGGGGGGGCGGTAATTCACCCCTCCACTTT. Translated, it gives CASNNRGGGNSPLHF.

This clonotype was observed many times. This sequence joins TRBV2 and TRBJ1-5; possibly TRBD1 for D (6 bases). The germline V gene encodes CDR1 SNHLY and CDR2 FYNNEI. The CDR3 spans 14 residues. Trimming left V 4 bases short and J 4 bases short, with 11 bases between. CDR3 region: CASSVDRSNQPQHF. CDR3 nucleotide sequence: TGTGCCAGCAGTGTGGACAGAAGTAATCAGCCCCAGCATTTT.

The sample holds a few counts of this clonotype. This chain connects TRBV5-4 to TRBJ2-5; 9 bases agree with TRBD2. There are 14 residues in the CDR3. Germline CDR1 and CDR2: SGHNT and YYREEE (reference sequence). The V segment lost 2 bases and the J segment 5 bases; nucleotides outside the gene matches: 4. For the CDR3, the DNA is TGTGCCAGCAGCTTTTGGGCGGGAGGGGAGACCCAGTACTTC. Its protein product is CASSFWAGGETQYF.

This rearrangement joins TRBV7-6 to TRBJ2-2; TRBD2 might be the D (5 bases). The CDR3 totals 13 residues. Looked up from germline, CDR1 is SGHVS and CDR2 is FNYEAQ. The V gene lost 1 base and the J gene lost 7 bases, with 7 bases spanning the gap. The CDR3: CASSLGENGELFF. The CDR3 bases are TGTGCCAGCAGCTTAGGGGAGAACGGGGAGCTGTTTTTT.

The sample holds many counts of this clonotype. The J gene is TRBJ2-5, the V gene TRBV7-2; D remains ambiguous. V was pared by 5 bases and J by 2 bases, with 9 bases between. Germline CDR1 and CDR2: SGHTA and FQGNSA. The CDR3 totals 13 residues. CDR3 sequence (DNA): TGTGCCAGCAGCCCCGGACCACAAGAGACCCAGTACTTC. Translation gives CASSPGPQETQYF.

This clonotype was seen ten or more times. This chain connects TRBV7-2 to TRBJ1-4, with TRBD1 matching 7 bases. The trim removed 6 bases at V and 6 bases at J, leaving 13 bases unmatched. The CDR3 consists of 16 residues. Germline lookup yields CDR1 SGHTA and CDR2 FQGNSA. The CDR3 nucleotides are TGTGCCAGCAGTTTGCCCCCGGGGACAGTGCATGAAAAACTGTTTTTT. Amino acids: CASSLPPGTVHEKLFF.

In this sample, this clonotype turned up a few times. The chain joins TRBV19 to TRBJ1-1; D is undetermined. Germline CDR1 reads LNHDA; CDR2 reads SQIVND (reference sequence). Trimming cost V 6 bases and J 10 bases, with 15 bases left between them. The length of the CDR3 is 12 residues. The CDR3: CASSNADVRAFF. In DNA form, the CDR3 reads TGTGCCAGTAGCAATGCGGACGTTAGAGCTTTCTTT.

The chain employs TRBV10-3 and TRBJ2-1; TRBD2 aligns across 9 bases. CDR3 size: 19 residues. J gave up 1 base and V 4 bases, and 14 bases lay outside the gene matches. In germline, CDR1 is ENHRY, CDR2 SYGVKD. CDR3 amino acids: CAISARLAGATGSYNEQFF. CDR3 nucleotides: TGTGCCATCAGTGCACGGTTAGCGGGAGCAACGGGGTCCTACAATGAGCAGTTCTTC.

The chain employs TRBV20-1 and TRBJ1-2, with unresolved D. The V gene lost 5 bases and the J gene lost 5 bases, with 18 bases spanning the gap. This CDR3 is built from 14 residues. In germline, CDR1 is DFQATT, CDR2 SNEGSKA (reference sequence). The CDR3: CSAPDGSSHYGYTF. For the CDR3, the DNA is TGCAGTGCTCCCGACGGTTCTAGCCATTATGGCTACACCTTC.

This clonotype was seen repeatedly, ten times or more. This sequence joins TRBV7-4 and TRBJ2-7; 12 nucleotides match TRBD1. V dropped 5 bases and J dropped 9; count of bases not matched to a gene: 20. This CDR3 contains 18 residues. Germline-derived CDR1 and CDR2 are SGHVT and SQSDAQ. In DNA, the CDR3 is TGTGCCAGCAGCGCGGGACAGGGGGCGTCGGCGCGGCGGAAGCCGCAGTACTTC. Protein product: CASSAGQGASARRKPQYF.